This paragraph reports one T cell receptor (beta chain). This CDR3 is built from 14 residues. V lost 7 bases to trimming and J lost 1 base; unmatched junction nucleotides: 5. Germline V gives CDR1 MNHEY, CDR2 SVGAGI. These data originate in a study of blood T cell repertoires in COVID-19. The table came from immunoSEQ multiplex PCR; TCRdb's copy has only in-frame clones and leaves some out. Of some 80,000 clones listed, approximately 79% are singletons. This clonotype was sampled from a woman of 80 years or more with active or convalescent COVID-19. The material sequenced was peripheral blood. The chain links TRBV6-5 to TRBJ1-1; 8 bases are a match to TRBD1. The CDR3 nucleotides read TGTGCCAGCACCAGAGGACAGGGGAACACTGAAGCTTTCTTT. Translated: CASTRGQGNTEAFF.